The next 32 T cell receptor beta chains were all read from a single sample in a study of siplizumab effects on memory and regulatory T cells. The data were produced by immunoSEQ multiplex PCR, yet TCRdb's version contains in-frame clones alone and is incomplete. The sample consists of roughly 62,000 clones, 79% of them appearing once. The specimen sequenced was memory CD4+ T cells sorted from blood. These receptors were taken from a human donor in good health.

This chain connects TRBV7-3 to TRBJ2-3, with 10 bases fitting TRBD2. Germline-derived CDR1 and CDR2 are SGHTA and FQGTGA. The CDR3 has 16 residues. J lost 4 bases, V lost 1 base, and 5 bases had no gene match. CDR3 coding DNA: TGTGCCAGCAGCTTAAACCCTAGCGGGGGTGCAGATACGCAGTATTTT. Its translation is CASSLNPSGGADTQYF. The variable domain in full, completed from reference TRBV7-3 and TRBJ2-3, reads GAGVSQTPSNKVTEKGKYVELRCDPISGHTALYWYRQSLGQGPEFLIYFQGTGAADDSGLPNDRFFAVRPEGSVSTLKIQRTERGDSAVYLCASSLNPSGGADTQYFGPGTRLTVL.

This clone was recorded a few times. This same CDR3 is encoded by further DNA sequences in the sample. The genes are TRBV5-1 and TRBJ2-1; 9 nucleotides align to TRBD2. The junction had 5 bases not matched to a gene; V was cut back by 0 bases and J by 7 bases. The germline V gene has CDR1 SGHRS and CDR2 YFSETQ. The CDR3 contains 15 residues. The CDR3 region has the DNA TGCGCCAGCAGCTTGGAAGGGCGGGGGGGTAATGAGCAGTTCTTC. Protein sequence: CASSLEGRGGNEQFF.

This clone was counted once. The chain uses TRBV7-9 and TRBJ1-2; weak D call: TRBD1 (5 bases). V lost 6 bases and J 4 bases, leaving 21 bases between the germline ends. Germline assignment: CDR1 SEHNR and CDR2 FQNEAQ (reference sequence). The CDR3 sequence is 16 residues long. In nucleotides, the CDR3 is TGTGCCAGCAGATATAACGACGGGGCAGGGCCCTATGGCTACACCTTC. It yields the protein CASRYNDGAGPYGYTF.

This clone turned up a few times. The gene calls are TRBV29-1 and TRBJ1-2, with D perhaps matching TRBD1 (5 bases). V was clipped by 5 bases and J by 8 bases, with 12 bases between them. CDR3 size: 11 residues. CDR1 SQVTM and CDR2 ANQGSEA come from the germline V gene. The CDR3 sequence: CSVLVGTGYTF. Here the CDR3 DNA reads TGCAGCGTTTTAGTGGGGACGGGCTACACCTTC.

Regarding this clone: Other DNA variants within this sample encode the same CDR3. J is TRBJ1-5 and V is TRBV2; D uncertain. V lost 4 bases to trimming and J lost 0 bases, with 7 bases between them. This CDR3 has 14 amino acids. The V gene's germline CDR1 is SNHLY and CDR2 FYNNEI. The CDR3 bases are TGTGCCAGCAGTGGAGAGGGTAGCAATCAGCCCCAGCATTTT. As protein: CASSGEGSNQPQHF.

V usage is TRBV5-1 and J usage is TRBJ1-4; perhaps TRBD1 as D (6 bases). The germline V gene encodes CDR1 SGHRS and CDR2 YFSETQ. This CDR3 comprises 17 residues. With 4 bases removed from V and 4 bases from J, the gap between germline ends came to 20 bases. Here the CDR3 reads CASSLTPAGAGNEKLFF. In nucleotides, the CDR3 is TGCGCCAGCAGCCTAACCCCCGCAGGGGCCGGTAATGAAAAACTGTTTTTT.

This clone was picked up a small number of times. The chain recombines TRBV6-5 with TRBJ2-7, with a possible D match to TRBD2 (6 bases). Germline V lookup: CDR1 MNHEY, CDR2 SVGAGI. The CDR3 totals 15 residues. V shed 0 bases and J shed 2 bases, with 11 bases lying between them. In DNA form, the CDR3 reads TGTGCCAGCAGTTACTCTCTTCGGGAGCCCTACGAGCAGTACTTC. It encodes CASSYSLREPYEQYF.

This clone was seen once. J is TRBJ2-3 and V is TRBV21-1; the DNA was not used to check the table's D call, TRBD2. TRBV21-1 is a pseudogene locus. The CDR3 spans 16 residues. The CDR3 is CASSKVDRSSTDTQYF. The CDR3 nucleotides are TGTGCCAGCAGCAAAGTGGATAGGAGCAGCACAGATACGCAGTATTTT.

The chain recombines TRBV28 with TRBJ2-5; the D gene is possibly TRBD2 (6 bases). The CDR3 loop spans 15 amino acids. Deletions cut 6 bases from V and 3 bases from J, with 17 bases between. CDR1 is MDHEN, CDR2 SYDVKM, per germline. CDR3 in DNA: TGTGCCAGCAGCCCCGCGGGGACGGGGAAAGAGACCCAGTACTTC. Translation gives CASSPAGTGKETQYF. The variable domain in full, with the rest retrieved from reference TRBV28 and TRBJ2-5, is DVKVTQSSRYLVKRTGEKVFLECVQDMDHENMFWYRQDPGLGLRLIYFSYDVKMKEKGDIPEGYSVSREKKERFSLILESASTNQTSMYLCASSPAGTGKETQYFGPGTRLLVL.

The rearrangement uses TRBV11-2 and TRBJ1-1; D is ambiguous. The CDR3 consists of 13 residues. The germline V gene has CDR1 SGHAT and CDR2 FQNNGV. The V and J ends lost 3 bases and 10 bases respectively, with 15 bases between them. CDR3 nucleotides: TGTGCCAGCAGCTTGAGCACTGGGGAGGGAGCTTTCTTT. This sequence encodes CASSLSTGEGAFF.

The chain is built from TRBV14 and TRBJ1-5; TRBD1 matches at 11 bases. The CDR3 loop spans 13 amino acids. Germline V gene data show CDR1 as SGHDN and CDR2 as FVKESK. Trimming at V came to 4 bases and at J to 15 bases, leaving 8 bases not matched to a gene. The CDR3 sequence: CASSPTDRGHLHF. The CDR3 bases are TGTGCCAGCAGCCCCACGGACAGGGGGCATCTGCATTTT.

This clone was recorded only once. V and J are TRBV29-1 and TRBJ1-6; possibly TRBD1 for D (5 bases). The germline gives CDR1 SQVTM, CDR2 ANQGSEA. V dropped 5 bases and J dropped 7 bases, with 12 bases sitting between them. The CDR3 has 13 residues. In DNA, the CDR3 is TGCAGCGTTAGATTAGGGGAAAATTCACCCCTCCACTTT. It translates to CSVRLGENSPLHF.

The J gene is TRBJ2-5, the V gene TRBV11-3; TRBD2 aligns across 10 bases. The CDR3 consists of 16 residues. V was clipped by 1 base and J by 4 bases; unmatched bases: 6. The V gene's germline CDR1 is SGHNT and CDR2 YENEEA. The CDR3 here is CASSLGQAGGRETQYF. In DNA, the CDR3 is TGTGCCAGCAGCTTAGGTCAAGCGGGGGGGAGAGAGACCCAGTACTTC.

V is TRBV19 and J is TRBJ1-3, with D maybe TRBD1 (6 bases). The germline V gene has CDR1 LNHDA and CDR2 SQIVND (reference sequence). V was shortened by 5 bases and J by 2 bases, with 10 bases between the two germline ends. This CDR3 comprises 14 residues. The chain's CDR3 is CASSQGQAGNTIYF. As DNA, the CDR3 is TGTGCCAGTAGTCAGGGGCAAGCTGGAAACACCATATATTTT.

The chain combines TRBV5-1 with TRBJ2-7; D may match TRBD1 or TRBD2 (6 bases each). Germline CDR1 and CDR2: SGHRS and YFSETQ. The CDR3 sequence is 14 residues long. V was shortened by 3 bases and J by 5 bases, with 15 bases between the two germline ends. The CDR3 nucleotides are TGCGCCAGCAGCTCGGTTCACGGGGGCAACGAGCAGTACTTC. Translation: CASSSVHGGNEQYF.

The chain recombines TRBV5-1 with TRBJ1-1; D is perhaps TRBD1 (6 bases). The CDR3 runs 15 residues. Trimming shortened V by 5 bases and J by 4 bases, and 18 bases separated the two germline ends. Germline values: CDR1 SGHRS, CDR2 YFSETQ. The CDR3 loop is CASRQQGTGGTEAFF. The CDR3 DNA follows: TGCGCCAGCAGACAACAGGGTACAGGAGGCACTGAAGCTTTCTTT.

The DNA for the CDR3 is TGTGCCAGCAGCGTAGACAGGGGTGAGCAGTTCTTC. Translated, it gives CASSVDRGEQFF. The rearrangement uses TRBV9 and TRBJ2-1; TRBD1 matches at 7 bases. The CDR3 covers 12 residues. CDR1 and CDR2 (germline): SGDLS, YYNGEE. Germline trimming cut 0 bases from V and 9 bases from J; bases unmatched to any gene: 0. The whole variable domain, remainder taken from reference TRBV9 and TRBJ2-1, is DSGVTQTPKHLITATGQRVTLRCSPRSGDLSVYWYQQSLDQGLQFLIQYYNGEERAKGNILERFSAQQFPDLHSELNLSSLELGDSALYFCASSVDRGEQFFGPGTRLTVL.

About this clone: One end of the junction varies from germline; a read error may be responsible. The rearrangement links TRBV7-2 to TRBJ2-7; D may be TRBD1 (6 bases). The germline CDR1 and CDR2 sequences are SGHTA and FQGNSA. CDR3 length: 14 amino acids. CDR3 region: CASSSGTSSHEQYF. The CDR3 DNA reads as TGTGCCAGCAGCTCTGGGACATCCTCCCACGAGCAGTACTTC.

With respect to this clone: Additional DNA sequences in this sample encode the identical CDR3. This chain connects TRBV7-7 to TRBJ2-1; D could derive from TRBD1 or TRBD2 (5 bases each). Trimming took 1 base from V and 5 from J, leaving 9 bases between them. The CDR3 consists of 14 residues. From germline, CDR1 is SSHAT and CDR2 FNYEAQ (reference sequence). CDR3 sequence: CASSLGGTHNEQFF. In DNA form, the CDR3 reads TGTGCCAGCAGCTTAGGAGGGACCCACAATGAGCAGTTCTTC.

This clone was found once. The J gene is TRBJ1-4, the V gene TRBV5-6, with unresolved D. Trimming shortened V by 3 bases and J by 5 bases, and 14 bases separated the two germline ends. The CDR3 is made up of 15 amino acids. CDR1 SGHDT and CDR2 YYEEEE come from the germline V gene. The CDR3 sequence: CASSYGLGQNEKLFF. The CDR3 DNA is TGTGCCAGCAGCTACGGACTCGGGCAAAATGAAAAACTGTTTTTT.

The chain carries TRBV2 and TRBJ2-1; a possible D gene is TRBD2 (5 bases). Germline loops: CDR1 SNHLY, CDR2 FYNNEI. Trimming removed 8 bases at V and 6 bases at J, with 14 bases between. The CDR3 has 13 residues. CDR3 DNA sequence: TGTGCCAGCGAGGGAAATTTCTCCAATGAGCAGTTCTTC. This gives the protein CASEGNFSNEQFF.

The CDR3 bases are TGTGCCAGCAGTCCCCCGGCCCGAAGGGACGAGCAGTACTTC. The encoded protein is CASSPPARRDEQYF. The rearrangement joins TRBV28 to TRBJ2-7; D unresolved. Trimming shortened V by 5 bases and J by 5 bases, and 16 bases separated the two germline ends. The germline V gene encodes CDR1 MDHEN and CDR2 SYDVKM. The CDR3 spans 14 residues.

V gene TRBV5-4 combines with J gene TRBJ1-1; D possibly corresponds to TRBD1 (5 bases). CDR1 and CDR2 from the germline V gene are SGHNT and YYREEE (reference sequence). The ends were cut back, 1 base at V and 1 base at J, with 8 bases in the middle. CDR3 length equals 14 residues. CDR3 in DNA: TGTGCCAGCAGCTTGACAGGATCGAACACTGAAGCTTTCTTT. Translation: CASSLTGSNTEAFF.

In this sample, this clone turned up a few times. This rearrangement joins TRBV5-6 to TRBJ2-6, with D perhaps TRBD2 (5 bases). Trimming took off 2 bases at V and 0 bases at J, with 12 bases between the two ends. CDR3 length: 17 residues. Germline V gene lookup returns CDR1 SGHDT and CDR2 YYEEEE. This CDR3 reads CASSFGDPVSGANVLTF. CDR3 coding DNA: TGTGCCAGCAGCTTCGGGGATCCAGTCTCTGGGGCCAACGTCCTGACTTTC.

By share, this clone ranks as medium-sized. As DNA, the CDR3 is TGTGCCAGCAATATTGGGGTCGCTGATTCACCCCTCCACTTT. The encoded protein is CASNIGVADSPLHF. The rearrangement uses TRBV2 and TRBJ1-6; no firm D call. Trimming shortened V by 7 bases and J by 8 bases, and 15 bases separated the two germline ends. In germline, CDR1 is SNHLY, CDR2 FYNNEI. This CDR3 region has 14 residues.

The chain has TRBV5-4 and TRBJ2-1, with TRBD2 identical over 10 bases. In germline, CDR1 is SGHNT, CDR2 YYREEE (reference sequence). V was pared by 4 bases and J by 9 bases, with 10 bases of the junction left unmatched. The CDR3 loop spans 15 amino acids. The CDR3 reads CASSGTSGVESEQFF. The CDR3 nucleotides read TGTGCCAGCAGCGGCACTAGCGGGGTGGAAAGTGAGCAGTTCTTC.

The chain has TRBV10-1 and TRBJ1-4; D possibly corresponds to TRBD1 (6 bases). Germline V gives CDR1 WNHNN, CDR2 SYGVQD (reference sequence). The CDR3 extends over 12 amino acids. Deletions cut 9 bases from V and 8 bases from J, with 13 bases between. DNA for the CDR3: TGCGCCAGTAGACAGGTTGGGGAAAAACTGTTTTTT. The encoded protein is CASRQVGEKLFF.

The rearrangement joins TRBV28 to TRBJ1-1; D is unclear. From germline, CDR1 is MDHEN and CDR2 SYDVKM. This CDR3 comprises 13 residues. The germline V and J ends were trimmed by 1 base and 8 bases, with 11 bases remaining between them. The CDR3 DNA sequence: TGTGCCAGCAGTTTATTGTCCCCTCCGGAAGCTTTCTTT. Translation: CASSLLSPPEAFF.

This clone was seen a few times. The V and J genes are TRBV7-3 and TRBJ2-1; the match to TRBD2 covers 11 bases. The CDR3 has 15 residues. CDR1 is SGHTA and CDR2 is FQGTGA in the germline V gene. V lost 5 bases and J lost 8; bases outside the gene matches: 8. The CDR3 region is CASSLPTSGGDEQFF. CDR3 DNA sequence: TGTGCCAGCAGCCTCCCAACTAGCGGGGGAGATGAGCAGTTCTTC.

This chain connects TRBV27 to TRBJ1-6; D call uncertain. Trimming cost V 6 bases and J 0 bases, with 9 bases left between them. This CDR3 has 15 residues. The V gene's germline CDR1 is MNHEY and CDR2 SMNVEV (reference sequence). DNA for the CDR3: TGTGCCAGCAGAATTGGTAGCTCCTATAATTCACCCCTCCACTTT. Amino acids: CASRIGSSYNSPLHF.

This sequence joins TRBV18 and TRBJ1-1, with TRBD1 matching 8 bases. The germline gives CDR1 KGHSH, CDR2 LQKENI. The J segment lost 3 bases and the V segment lost 3 bases, leaving 6 bases of the junction unmatched. CDR3 length equals 15 residues. The CDR3 loop is CASSPGQEGHTEAFF. For the CDR3, the DNA is TGTGCCAGCTCACCGGGACAGGAAGGGCACACTGAAGCTTTCTTT.

This clone is a singleton in its sample. The gene calls are TRBV18 and TRBJ1-2, with a possible D match to TRBD1 (5 bases). The V gene's germline CDR1 is KGHSH and CDR2 LQKENI. This CDR3 spans 14 amino acids. Trimming removed 6 bases from V and 2 bases from J, with 13 bases in between. This CDR3 is CASSSSGENYGYTF. The CDR3 nucleotides read TGTGCCAGCTCCTCCTCGGGGGAGAACTATGGCTACACCTTC.